The 27 T cell receptor beta chains reported below all come from one sample, sequenced in a study of blood T cell repertoires in COVID-19. TCRdb's table, derived via immunoSEQ multiplex PCR, lists solely in-frame clones and lacks some. The sample lists about 300,000 clones, 80% to 90% occurring once. The sample consisted of PBMCs or T cells enriched from blood (not recorded which). Receptors originate from a man under 40 who had recovered from COVID-19.

As for this clone: Other DNA variants within this sample encode the same CDR3. V usage is TRBV11-3 and J usage is TRBJ1-1; a weak D match, TRBD1 (6 bases). The CDR3 extends over 14 amino acids. Trimming took off 1 base at V and 0 bases at J, with 6 bases between the two ends. CDR1 is SGHNT and CDR2 is YENEEA in the germline V gene. The CDR3 loop is CASSLAGVNTEAFF. Written as DNA, the CDR3 is TGTGCCAGCAGCTTAGCAGGGGTGAACACTGAAGCTTTCTTT.

CDR3 sequence reads: CASRGTGTGDYEQYF. Here the CDR3 DNA reads TGCGCCAGCAGAGGCACCGGGACAGGGGACTACGAGCAGTACTTC. This chain connects TRBV10-1 to TRBJ2-7; 10 nucleotides line up with TRBD1. CDR3 length: 15 amino acids. The trim removed 6 bases at V and 3 bases at J, leaving 8 bases unmatched. Germline lookup yields CDR1 WNHNN and CDR2 SYGVQD (reference sequence).

The chain recombines TRBV7-8 with TRBJ1-3; 7 nucleotides line up with TRBD1. With V trimmed by 6 bases and J by 4 bases, 6 bases remained unmatched. In germline, CDR1 is SGHVS, CDR2 FQNEAQ. This CDR3 is built from 14 residues. Written as DNA, the CDR3 is TGTGCCAGCAGTAGGGGGCTCGGAGGAAACACCATATATTTT. Amino acid sequence: CASSRGLGGNTIYF.

V usage is TRBV30 and J usage is TRBJ2-7; TRBD2 matches 9 bases. The ends lost 0 bases at V and 2 bases at J; junction bases unmatched: 8. This CDR3 comprises 16 residues. From germline, CDR1 is GTSNPN and CDR2 SVGIG (reference sequence). CDR3: CAWSVGYSGGTYEQYF. CDR3 DNA: TGTGCCTGGAGTGTCGGCTATAGCGGGGGAACCTACGAGCAGTACTTC. Full variable domain (rest looked up from reference TRBV30 and TRBJ2-7): SQTIHQWPATLVQPVGSPLSLECTVEGTSNPNLYWYRQAAGRGLQLLFYSVGIGQISSEVPQNLSASRPQDRQFILSSKKLLLSDSGFYLCAWSVGYSGGTYEQYFGPGTRLTVT.

The CDR3 bases are TGTGCCAGCAGCGCTCATAGCGGGCCCCCTAGCACAGATACGCAGTATTTT. It translates to CASSAHSGPPSTDTQYF. The chain has TRBV3-1 (or the pseudogene TRBV3-2) and TRBJ2-3; 7 nucleotides agree with TRBD2. The V and J ends lost 5 bases and 0 bases, in that order; junction bases with no gene match: 11. Germline CDR1 and CDR2: LGHDT and YNNKEL (reference sequence). The CDR3 has 17 amino acids.

This sequence joins TRBV7-8 and TRBJ2-1; 7 bases map to TRBD2. With 5 bases clipped from V and 8 bases from J, the junction kept 18 bases outside the gene matches. This CDR3 has 17 residues. Per germline, CDR1 SGHVS and CDR2 FQNEAQ. CDR3 DNA: TGTGCCAGCAGCCCTCTGCCAGCGGGGCCTCTATGGGATGAGCAGTTCTTC. Encoded protein: CASSPLPAGPLWDEQFF. The full variable domain, completed using reference TRBV7-8 and TRBJ2-1, is GAGVSQSPRYKVAKRGQDVALRCDPISGHVSLFWYQQALGQGPEFLTYFQNEAQLDKSGLPSDRFFAERPEGSVSTLKIQRTQQEDSAVYLCASSPLPAGPLWDEQFFGPGTRLTVL.

This clone turned up a few times. The chain recombines TRBV2 with TRBJ1-5, with D maybe TRBD1 (5 bases). V was trimmed by 6 bases and J by 7 bases, leaving 16 bases between them. There are 14 residues in the CDR3. Germline loops: CDR1 SNHLY, CDR2 FYNNEI. This chain's CDR3 is CASSEVGRRQPQHF. The CDR3 bases are TGTGCCAGCAGCGAGGTGGGGCGCCGACAGCCCCAGCATTTT.

The rearrangement joins TRBV28 to TRBJ1-3; no clear D gene. Germline CDR1 MDHEN, CDR2 SYDVKM. Trimming removed 3 bases from V and 0 bases from J, with 12 bases in between. The CDR3 extends over 16 amino acids. The CDR3, as DNA: TGTGCCAGCAGTTTTCCCGGGATTTACTCTGGAAACACCATATATTTT. It encodes CASSFPGIYSGNTIYF.

The rearrangement links TRBV28 to TRBJ2-7; TRBD1 might be the D (6 bases). Germline lookup yields CDR1 MDHEN and CDR2 SYDVKM. The CDR3 runs 11 residues. V lost 7 bases to trimming and J lost 6 bases, with 10 bases between them. The CDR3 region is CASTLRGEQYF. CDR3 bases: TGTGCCAGCACCCTCAGGGGCGAGCAGTACTTC.

The chain has TRBV10-3 and TRBJ1-6; tentative D call: TRBD1 (5 bases). Trimming cost V 0 bases and J 14 bases, with 8 bases left between them. The CDR3 totals 12 residues. The germline V gene has CDR1 ENHRY and CDR2 SYGVKD. The CDR3 DNA reads as TGTGCCATCAGTGAGTCGGGGGGGGCCCTCCACTTT. Its translation: CAISESGGALHF.

The rearrangement joins TRBV27 to TRBJ2-7; 7 bases are a match to TRBD1. Germline V gene lookup returns CDR1 MNHEY and CDR2 SMNVEV (reference sequence). This CDR3 is built from 14 residues. The V and J ends lost 5 bases and 2 bases, in that order; junction bases with no gene match: 6. CDR3 sequence (DNA): TGTGCCAGCAGTACCTACAGGGGCCCCTACGAGCAGTACTTC. It is translated as CASSTYRGPYEQYF.

The chain joins TRBV28 to TRBJ2-1; 9 bases agree with TRBD2. Trimming cost V 3 bases and J 3 bases; bases outside gene matches: 0. The germline V gene encodes CDR1 MDHEN and CDR2 SYDVKM. CDR3 length equals 14 residues. DNA for the CDR3: TGTGCCAGCAGTTTTAGCGGGGGCTACAATGAGCAGTTCTTC. Its protein is CASSFSGGYNEQFF.

V and J are TRBV7-2 and TRBJ2-1; possibly TRBD1 for D (5 bases). V dropped 6 bases and J dropped 8 bases, with 14 bases sitting between them. Per germline, CDR1 SGHTA and CDR2 FQGNSA. The CDR3 extends over 13 amino acids. DNA of the CDR3: TGTGCCAGCAGACCCAGGGTTCTCCATGAGCAGTTCTTC. This encodes CASRPRVLHEQFF.

The rearrangement uses TRBV29-1 and TRBJ2-1; 11 bases align to TRBD1. J lost 6 bases, V lost 6 bases, and 10 bases had no gene match. The CDR3 totals 15 residues. Germline assignment: CDR1 SQVTM and CDR2 ANQGSEA. The CDR3 sequence is CSVASDRGLGNEQFF. The CDR3 DNA is TGCAGCGTGGCCTCGGACAGGGGGCTAGGCAATGAGCAGTTCTTC.

The rearrangement joins TRBV2 to TRBJ2-7; 11 bases align to TRBD1. The germline gives CDR1 SNHLY, CDR2 FYNNEI. V gave up 6 bases and J gave up 4 bases; unmatched junction bases: 2. This CDR3 comprises 13 residues. CDR3 protein: CASSGDRGYEQYF. Written as DNA, the CDR3 is TGTGCCAGCAGCGGGGACAGGGGGTACGAGCAGTACTTC. Supplemented by reference TRBV2 and TRBJ2-7, the full variable domain reads EPEVTQTPSHQVTQMGQEVILRCVPISNHLYFYWYRQILGQKVEFLVSFYNNEISEKSEIFDDQFSVERPDGSNFTLKIRSTKLEDSAMYFCASSGDRGYEQYFGPGTRLTVT.

V usage is TRBV4-1 and J usage is TRBJ1-3, with TRBD1 as a possible D gene (5 bases). The CDR3 sequence is 19 residues long. Trimming stripped 4 bases from V and 0 bases from J, with 22 bases between. Per the germline V gene, CDR1 is MGHRA and CDR2 is YSYEKL. CDR3: CASSLFPPTDPSSGNTIYF. DNA of the CDR3: TGCGCCAGCAGCCTTTTCCCACCGACAGACCCGAGCTCTGGAAACACCATATATTTT.

V is TRBV7-9 and J is TRBJ2-7, with TRBD2 matching over 9 bases. Per the germline V gene, CDR1 is SEHNR and CDR2 is FQNEAQ (reference sequence). J lost 10 bases, V lost 5 bases, and 6 bases had no gene match. The CDR3 runs 12 residues. The CDR3 nucleotides are TGTGCCAGCAGCGCGGGACTAGCCCCTCAGTACTTC. It translates to CASSAGLAPQYF.

CDR3 protein: CASSDGVGYEQYF. The CDR3 DNA is TGCGCCAGCAGTGACGGGGTAGGCTACGAGCAGTACTTC. The V gene is TRBV10-1, the J gene TRBJ2-7; D perhaps matches TRBD2 (5 bases). This CDR3 spans 13 amino acids. CDR1 WNHNN and CDR2 SYGVQD come from the germline V gene (reference sequence). V was pared by 3 bases and J by 3 bases, with 9 bases between.

This chain links TRBV6-5 with TRBJ1-5, with 9 bases fitting TRBD1. This CDR3 comprises 14 residues. The trim removed 6 bases at V and 4 bases at J, leaving 4 bases unmatched. The germline V gene encodes CDR1 MNHEY and CDR2 SVGAGI. CDR3 DNA: TGTGCCAGCAGCCCCGACAGGGGGAATCAGCCCCAGCATTTT. Translation gives CASSPDRGNQPQHF.

This chain joins TRBV12-3 or TRBV12-4 and TRBJ2-7, with 7 bases lining up with TRBD2. The CDR3 length is 13 residues. V shed 1 base and J 4 bases; nucleotides not matched to a gene: 1. CDR3 in amino acids: CASSLGEGYEQYF. CDR3 bases: TGTGCCAGCAGTTTAGGGGAGGGTTACGAGCAGTACTTC.

The rearrangement links TRBV30 to TRBJ1-3; no clear D. V lost 7 bases to trimming and J lost 0 bases, with 13 bases between them. Germline-derived CDR1 and CDR2 are GTSNPN and SVGIG (reference sequence). This CDR3 spans 14 amino acids. The CDR3 here is CASSRGSSGNTIYF. The DNA for the CDR3 is TGTGCCTCCAGTCGCGGTAGCTCTGGAAACACCATATATTTT.

This clone was observed a handful of times. The chain recombines TRBV6-5 with TRBJ1-3; no definite D call. Germline CDR1 reads MNHEY; CDR2 reads SVGAGI. This CDR3 comprises 13 residues. Trimming pared 8 bases from V and 0 bases from J, leaving 8 bases between. The CDR3 protein is CASGSFSGNTIYF. The CDR3 DNA reads TGTGCCAGCGGCAGTTTCTCTGGAAACACCATATATTTT.

The chain combines TRBV21-1 with TRBJ2-7; no check of the table's D call, TRBD1, against the DNA was made. TRBV21-1 is an annotated pseudogene. This CDR3 is built from 14 residues. The DNA for the CDR3 is TGTGCCAGCAGCGTGGACAGGGTGGGTGACGAGCAGTACTTC. It translates to CASSVDRVGDEQYF.

The chain combines TRBV12-5 with TRBJ1-2; the match to TRBD1 covers 7 bases. The CDR3 consists of 13 residues. V dropped 5 bases and J dropped 4; count of bases not matched to a gene: 4. Germline V gene data show CDR1 as LGHNT and CDR2 as FRNRAP. CDR3 region: CASGPGTVYGYTF. In DNA, the CDR3 is TGTGCTAGTGGTCCCGGGACAGTCTATGGCTACACCTTC.

This clone was detected ten times or more. The V gene is TRBV13, the J gene TRBJ2-3; no clear D. The CDR3 is made up of 16 amino acids. V lost 0 bases to trimming and J lost 4 bases, with 14 bases between them. The V gene's germline CDR1 is PRHDT and CDR2 FYEKMQ (reference sequence). CDR3 coding DNA: TGTGCCAGCAGCTTAGGCACGTCCCTCCCGGCAGATACGCAGTATTTT. Translated: CASSLGTSLPADTQYF.

This clone was detected only a few times. This chain links TRBV19 with TRBJ1-5; TRBD1 matches 7 bases. Unmatched junction bases numbered 8, after V lost 9 bases and J lost 6 bases. The CDR3 covers 13 residues. Germline V gene lookup returns CDR1 LNHDA and CDR2 SQIVND (reference sequence). The CDR3 coding sequence is TGTGCCAGCCATAGTCAGGGGGTTCAGCCCCAGCATTTT. Amino acids: CASHSQGVQPQHF.

This rearrangement joins TRBV28 to TRBJ2-5; D possibly corresponds to TRBD1 (6 bases). V lost 7 bases, J lost 5 bases, and 17 bases lay in between. Germline V gives CDR1 MDHEN, CDR2 SYDVKM. The CDR3 totals 14 residues. Written as DNA, the CDR3 is TGTGCCAGCATTTCGGGACACCTCACCGAGACCCAGTACTTC. Translating it yields CASISGHLTETQYF. The whole variable domain, filled in from reference TRBV28 and TRBJ2-5, reads DVKVTQSSRYLVKRTGEKVFLECVQDMDHENMFWYRQDPGLGLRLIYFSYDVKMKEKGDIPEGYSVSREKKERFSLILESASTNQTSMYLCASISGHLTETQYFGPGTRLLVL.